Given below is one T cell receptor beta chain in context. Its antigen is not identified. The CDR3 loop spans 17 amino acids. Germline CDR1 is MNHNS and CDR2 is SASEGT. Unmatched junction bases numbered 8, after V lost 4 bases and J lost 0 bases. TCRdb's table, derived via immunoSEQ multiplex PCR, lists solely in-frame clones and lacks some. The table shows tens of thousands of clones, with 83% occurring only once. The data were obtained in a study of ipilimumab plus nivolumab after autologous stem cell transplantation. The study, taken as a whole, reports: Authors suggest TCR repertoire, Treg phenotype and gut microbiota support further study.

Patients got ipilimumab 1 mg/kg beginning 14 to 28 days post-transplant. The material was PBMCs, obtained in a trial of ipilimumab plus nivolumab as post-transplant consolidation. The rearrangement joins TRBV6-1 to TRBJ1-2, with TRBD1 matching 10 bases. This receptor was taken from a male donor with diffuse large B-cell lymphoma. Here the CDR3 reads CASSGPDRGPSNYGYTF. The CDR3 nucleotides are TGTGCCAGCAGTGGTCCCGACAGGGGGCCTTCTAACTATGGCTACACCTTC.